These 31 T cell receptor beta chains came from one sample sequenced in a study of T cell responses to AZD1222 COVID-19 vaccine. Method: immunoSEQ multiplex PCR; TCRdb's copy keeps in-frame clones and lacks some. The sample lists about 120,000 clones; roughly 92% were seen once. Sequenced here: peripheral blood, sampled on day 0 of AZD1222 vaccination. Receptors originate from an adult in good health.

The rearrangement joins TRBV6-5 to TRBJ1-3; D unresolved. This CDR3 spans 14 amino acids. Germline loops: CDR1 MNHEY, CDR2 SVGAGI. V lost 7 bases to trimming and J lost 2 bases, with 12 bases between them. The CDR3 nucleotides are TGTGCCAGCACCAGAAACGGAGCTGGAAACACCATATATTTT. Translating it yields CASTRNGAGNTIYF.

A note on this clone: Other nucleotide sequences in the sample specify the same CDR3. The chain joins TRBV5-1 to TRBJ1-1; D is possibly TRBD1 (5 bases). The CDR3 runs to 14 residues. Trimming removed 4 bases from V and 0 bases from J, with 10 bases in between. Germline V gives CDR1 SGHRS, CDR2 YFSETQ. The CDR3 region is CASSPGTLNTEAFF. CDR3 sequence (DNA): TGCGCCAGCAGCCCCGGGACGTTGAACACTGAAGCTTTCTTT.

The chain couples TRBV19 to TRBJ1-5; D possibly corresponds to TRBD1 (6 bases). The CDR3 is 12 amino acids. V was trimmed by 7 bases and J by 7 bases, leaving 11 bases between them. Germline-derived CDR1 and CDR2 are LNHDA and SQIVND (reference sequence). The CDR3 loop is CASTAGEQPQHF. Written as DNA, the CDR3 is TGTGCCAGTACCGCAGGGGAGCAGCCCCAGCATTTT.

The J gene is TRBJ2-1, the V gene TRBV19, with D perhaps TRBD1 (5 bases). V was cut by 1 base and J by 5 bases, with 12 bases left in between. The CDR3 contains 15 residues. Germline V gene sequence: CDR1 LNHDA, CDR2 SQIVND (reference sequence). CDR3 in amino acids: CASSIAGLENNEQFF. DNA for the CDR3: TGTGCCAGTAGTATAGCAGGGTTAGAAAACAATGAGCAGTTCTTC.

The chain uses TRBV19 and TRBJ1-4, with TRBD1 identical over 9 bases. Per germline, CDR1 LNHDA and CDR2 SQIVND (reference sequence). With 6 bases clipped from V and 8 bases from J, the junction kept 10 bases outside the gene matches. The CDR3 is 15 amino acids. In DNA, the CDR3 is TGTGCCAGTAGACCTTCCGGGACAGGGTGGGAAAAACTGTTTTTT. Translated: CASRPSGTGWEKLFF.

About this clone itself: The same CDR3 also results from other DNA sequences found in this sample. The J gene is TRBJ1-5, the V gene TRBV4-1; TRBD1 agrees at 9 bases. From germline, CDR1 is MGHRA and CDR2 YSYEKL. V was clipped by 3 bases and J by 6 bases; unmatched bases: 3. CDR3 length equals 14 residues. CDR3 in amino acids: CASSHTGGGQPQHF. CDR3 nucleotides: TGCGCCAGCAGCCACACAGGGGGCGGTCAGCCCCAGCATTTT.

The genes are TRBV3-1 (or the pseudogene TRBV3-2) and TRBJ1-6; no reliable D call. Germline CDR1 reads LGHDT; CDR2 reads YNNKEL (reference sequence). The ends were cut back, 4 bases at V and 7 bases at J, with 11 bases in the middle. The CDR3 length is 14 residues. CDR3 protein: CASSPRSVNSPLHF. The CDR3 coding sequence is TGTGCCAGCAGCCCGCGGAGTGTAAATTCACCCCTCCACTTT.

The chain uses TRBV30 and TRBJ2-6; D not certain. Trimming removed 3 bases from V and 0 bases from J, with 9 bases in between. This CDR3 has 15 residues. The germline CDR1 and CDR2 sequences are GTSNPN and SVGIG (reference sequence). This CDR3 reads CAWRVHNSGANVLTF. In DNA, the CDR3 is TGTGCCTGGAGGGTCCACAACTCTGGGGCCAACGTCCTGACTTTC.

The rearrangement joins TRBV7-2 to TRBJ2-6; D call uncertain. V was shortened by 2 bases and J by 0 bases, with 17 bases between the two germline ends. The CDR3 consists of 19 residues. The V gene's germline CDR1 is SGHTA and CDR2 FQGNSA. CDR3 protein: CASSLYPTRYSSGANVLTF. DNA for the CDR3: TGTGCCAGCAGCTTATACCCGACACGTTATTCCTCTGGGGCCAACGTCCTGACTTTC.

The chain employs TRBV7-2 and TRBJ1-5; D not certain. Germline CDR1 reads SGHTA; CDR2 reads FQGNSA. V was pared by 4 bases and J by 4 bases, with 5 bases between. CDR3 size: 12 residues. In DNA form, the CDR3 reads TGTGCCAGCAGCTCCACTAATCAGCCCCAGCATTTT. Translating it yields CASSSTNQPQHF.

The rearrangement links TRBV5-1 to TRBJ1-1; tentatively, D is TRBD1 (5 bases). From germline, CDR1 is SGHRS and CDR2 YFSETQ. The CDR3 sequence is 14 residues long. V was shortened by 2 bases and J by 8 bases, with 16 bases between the two germline ends. The CDR3 DNA follows: TGCGCCAGCAGCTTTAACGGACTAGGGGTAGAAGCTTTCTTT. It specifies CASSFNGLGVEAFF.

The chain has TRBV30 and TRBJ1-1; a weak D match, TRBD1 (5 bases). CDR3 size: 13 residues. The V gene lost 5 bases and the J gene lost 3 bases, with 13 bases spanning the gap. The germline CDR1 and CDR2 sequences are GTSNPN and SVGIG (reference sequence). This CDR3 reads CAWVRGGDTEAFF. The CDR3 DNA sequence: TGTGCCTGGGTGCGGGGAGGGGACACTGAAGCTTTCTTT.

The chain is built from TRBV18 and TRBJ1-1, with 8 positions matching TRBD1. CDR3 length equals 16 residues. Germline assignment: CDR1 KGHSH and CDR2 LQKENI. Trimming cost V 6 bases and J 0 bases; bases outside gene matches: 9. CDR3 DNA sequence: TGTGCCAGCTCGGAGTGGACAGGGCTCGTGAACACTGAAGCTTTCTTT. It is translated as CASSEWTGLVNTEAFF.

The rearrangement uses TRBV5-1 and TRBJ2-7; no firm D call. There are 15 residues in the CDR3. Germline-derived CDR1 and CDR2 are SGHRS and YFSETQ. With 0 bases removed from V and 2 bases from J, the gap between germline ends came to 12 bases. The CDR3 sequence: CASSLVLGSAYEQYF. CDR3 sequence (DNA): TGCGCCAGCAGCTTGGTGTTAGGTTCCGCCTACGAGCAGTACTTC.

The chain has TRBV27 and TRBJ2-5; D may be TRBD2 (6 bases). Per germline, CDR1 MNHEY and CDR2 SMNVEV (reference sequence). V dropped 4 bases and J dropped 7 bases, with 19 bases sitting between them. This CDR3 has 15 residues. The CDR3 DNA reads TGTGCCAGCAGTTCTCCCCCCCGCGGGGAAGGGACCCAGTACTTC. This sequence encodes CASSSPPRGEGTQYF.

V is TRBV12-3 or TRBV12-4 and J is TRBJ2-1; weak D call: TRBD2 (6 bases). The CDR3 contains 12 residues. Trimming shortened V by 7 bases and J by 8 bases, and 12 bases separated the two germline ends. The CDR3 region is CASTKGGDEQFF. CDR3 DNA: TGTGCCAGCACCAAAGGCGGGGATGAGCAGTTCTTC.

The genes are TRBV6-1 and TRBJ2-7; the D gene is possibly TRBD1 (6 bases). V lost 0 bases, J lost 5 bases, and 20 bases lay in between. The germline V gene has CDR1 MNHNS and CDR2 SASEGT. The CDR3 is 17 residues long. DNA of the CDR3: TGTGCCAGCAGTGAAGCGCTCTCTCGAGGGGGAGTTCACGAGCAGTACTTC. Its protein is CASSEALSRGGVHEQYF.

The chain links TRBV5-5 to TRBJ1-5; 8 bases line up with TRBD1. The junction had 0 bases not matched to a gene; V was cut back by 0 bases and J by 4 bases. CDR3 length: 14 amino acids. CDR1 and CDR2 from the germline V gene are SGHKS and YYEKEE (reference sequence). Written as DNA, the CDR3 is TGTGCCAGCAGCTTGGGGACAGGGAATCAGCCCCAGCATTTT. Its protein product is CASSLGTGNQPQHF.

J is TRBJ2-1 and V is TRBV10-3, with 7 bases matching TRBD2. Germline V CDR1 and CDR2: ENHRY, SYGVKD. V gave up 8 bases and J gave up 4 bases; unmatched junction bases: 11. This CDR3 is 15 amino acids long. In DNA form, the CDR3 reads TGTGCCATCCGGGCGGCTAGCGGCGAGTACAATGAGCAGTTCTTC. Its protein product is CAIRAASGEYNEQFF.

V gene TRBV5-4 combines with J gene TRBJ1-1, with a possible D match to TRBD1 (6 bases). V was trimmed by 3 bases and J by 7 bases, leaving 10 bases between them. This CDR3 contains 12 residues. Germline CDR1 reads SGHNT; CDR2 reads YYREEE (reference sequence). CDR3 nucleotides: TGTGCCAGCAGCTATGACAGGTTTGAAGCTTTCTTT. Translation: CASSYDRFEAFF.

The rearrangement joins TRBV19 to TRBJ1-3, with 7 bases that match TRBD1. The junction had 6 bases not matched to a gene; V was cut back by 4 bases and J by 3 bases. CDR3 length: 15 amino acids. Germline values: CDR1 LNHDA, CDR2 SQIVND (reference sequence). The CDR3 coding sequence is TGTGCCAGTAGTAACCCCCAGGGGGGTGGAAACACCATATATTTT. Translated: CASSNPQGGGNTIYF.

The chain carries TRBV7-9 and TRBJ2-2; D unresolved. This CDR3 has 15 amino acids. Trimming took 7 bases from V and 7 from J, leaving 19 bases between them. CDR1 SEHNR and CDR2 FQNEAQ come from the germline V gene (reference sequence). The DNA for the CDR3 is TGTGCCAGCACCAAACCGACGGTGGGGATCGGGGAGCTGTTTTTT. Residues: CASTKPTVGIGELFF.

The gene calls are TRBV10-3 and TRBJ1-1; 8 bases align to TRBD1. The germline CDR1 and CDR2 sequences are ENHRY and SYGVKD. V gave up 7 bases and J gave up 2 bases; unmatched junction bases: 9. The CDR3 sequence is 15 residues long. CDR3 loop: CAIKEETGVNTEAFF. Here the CDR3 DNA reads TGTGCCATCAAAGAAGAGACAGGGGTTAACACTGAAGCTTTCTTT.

The table lists this clone with a few counts. Here the CDR3 reads CATEDRQVNYGYTF. The CDR3 DNA is TGTGCCACCGAGGACAGACAAGTTAACTATGGCTACACCTTC. This chain links TRBV2 with TRBJ1-2, with a tentative D call TRBD1 (6 bases). Trimming shortened V by 10 bases and J by 1 base, and 16 bases separated the two germline ends. The CDR3 sequence is 14 residues long. From germline, CDR1 is SNHLY and CDR2 FYNNEI.

The chain employs TRBV5-1 and TRBJ1-6; possible D gene TRBD1, 5 bases. The V and J ends lost 5 bases and 0 bases respectively, with 12 bases between them. The CDR3 length is 16 residues. Germline assignment: CDR1 SGHRS and CDR2 YFSETQ. The DNA of the CDR3 is TGCGCCAGCAGAAAGACAGAGAGCTCCTATAATTCACCCCTCCACTTT. Its protein is CASRKTESSYNSPLHF.

The chain uses TRBV30 and TRBJ1-3; D gene ambiguous. Germline lookup yields CDR1 GTSNPN and CDR2 SVGIG (reference sequence). The CDR3 runs 13 residues. The V end lost 2 bases, the J end lost 4 bases, and 9 bases lay between the germline ends. CDR3 protein: CAWSLSLGNTIYF. CDR3 DNA sequence: TGTGCCTGGAGTCTTTCGTTGGGAAACACCATATATTTT. Looking up the rest from reference TRBV30 and TRBJ1-3 gives the full variable domain: SQTIHQWPATLVQPVGSPLSLECTVEGTSNPNLYWYRQAAGRGLQLLFYSVGIGQISSEVPQNLSASRPQDRQFILSSKKLLLSDSGFYLCAWSLSLGNTIYFGEGSWLTVV.

This clone came up once. The CDR3 sequence: CASSSRDKADEQYF. CDR3 in DNA: TGCGCCAGCAGCAGCCGGGACAAGGCTGACGAGCAGTACTTC. This chain connects TRBV5-1 to TRBJ2-7, with D tentatively TRBD1 (6 bases). Trimming stripped 4 bases from V and 5 bases from J, with 16 bases between. The germline V gene encodes CDR1 SGHRS and CDR2 YFSETQ. CDR3 length equals 14 residues.

The rearrangement uses TRBV6-5 and TRBJ2-7, with 12 bases matching TRBD2. The germline gives CDR1 MNHEY, CDR2 SVGAGI. V gave up 6 bases and J gave up 5 bases; unmatched junction bases: 8. The CDR3 runs 15 residues. CDR3 sequence (DNA): TGTGCCAGCAGGTCTAGCGGGGGGGCCTGGGACGAGCAGTACTTC. Its protein product is CASRSSGGAWDEQYF.

The chain recombines TRBV7-2 with TRBJ2-1, with TRBD2 identical over 10 bases. After removal of 3 bases from V and 3 bases from J, the junction contained 5 bases not matched to a gene. The V gene's germline CDR1 is SGHTA and CDR2 FQGNSA. This CDR3 region has 16 residues. The CDR3 sequence is CASSFLAGGLYNEQFF. As DNA, the CDR3 is TGTGCCAGCAGCTTTTTAGCGGGGGGTCTCTACAATGAGCAGTTCTTC. Full variable domain (remainder filled in from reference TRBV7-2 and TRBJ2-1): GAGVSQSPSNKVTEKGKDVELRCDPISGHTALYWYRQSLGQGLEFLIYFQGNSAPDKSGLPSDRFSAERTGGSVSTLTIQRTQQEDSAVYLCASSFLAGGLYNEQFFGPGTRLTVL.

The gene calls are TRBV6-1 and TRBJ2-3; TRBD1 might be the D (5 bases). CDR1 is MNHNS and CDR2 is SASEGT in the germline V gene. V lost 1 base and J lost 5, with 13 bases in between. This CDR3 contains 15 residues. In DNA form, the CDR3 reads TGTGCCAGCAGTGAAGGGGCCAGGGTGGGAGATACGCAGTATTTT. Amino acid sequence: CASSEGARVGDTQYF.

The chain carries TRBV15 and TRBJ1-1; D is unresolved. The CDR3 extends over 15 amino acids. CDR1 is LNHNV, CDR2 YYDKDF, per germline (reference sequence). Between the trimmed V and J ends, which lost 1 base and 0 bases, there was a span of 9 bases. The CDR3 region is CATSRGGRLNTEAFF. CDR3 in DNA: TGTGCCACCAGCAGAGGTGGACGGTTGAACACTGAAGCTTTCTTT.